Following are 9 T cell receptor beta chains from one sample sequenced in a study of CD8+CD57+ T cells in acquired aplastic anemia. Genomic DNA was employed as the template in profiling TCR beta VDJ and CDR3. Via MiXCR, TCRdb re-called the reads, giving one row per CDR3 protein. The table records about 150,000 distinct CDR3 sequences, more than 45% of them present only once. Before being chosen for sequencing, patients had shown CD8+CD57+ cell expansion by flow cytometry. Sequencing input: sorted CD4+, CD8+, or CD8+CD57+ T cells (not recorded which) from PBMCs. The receptors originated from a human donor with aplastic anemia.

The V call is TRBV24-1, the J call TRBJ1-5; TRBD1 matches at 8 bases. Germline CDR1 KGHDR, CDR2 SFDVKD. This CDR3 is built from 16 residues. Trimming cost V 2 bases and J 5 bases; bases outside gene matches: 7. This CDR3 is CATSDSGQGMDQPQHF. Here the CDR3 DNA reads TGTGCCACCAGTGATTCTGGACAGGGTATGGATCAGCCCCAGCATTTT.

V and J are TRBV5-1 and TRBJ1-1; D uncertain. The ends were cut back, 2 bases at V and 1 base at J, with 6 bases in the middle. The CDR3 consists of 13 residues. CDR1 is SGHRS and CDR2 is YFSETQ in the germline V gene. The CDR3 spells CASSFGENTEAFF. As DNA, the CDR3 is TGCGCCAGCAGCTTCGGAGAGAACACTGAAGCTTTCTTT.

The chain carries TRBV2 and TRBJ1-2; no reliable D call. The V and J ends lost 5 bases and 2 bases respectively, with 12 bases between them. The germline CDR1 and CDR2 sequences are SNHLY and FYNNEI. This CDR3 comprises 14 residues. Here the CDR3 reads CASSRRAENYGYTF. The CDR3 DNA sequence: TGTGCCAGCAGTCGAAGGGCTGAAAACTATGGCTACACCTTC. Supplemented by reference TRBV2 and TRBJ1-2, the full variable domain reads EPEVTQTPSHQVTQMGQEVILRCVPISNHLYFYWYRQILGQKVEFLVSFYNNEISEKSEIFDDQFSVERPDGSNFTLKIRSTKLEDSAMYFCASSRRAENYGYTFGSGTRLTVV.

This clonotype was found many times. The rearrangement links TRBV24-1 to TRBJ2-5; D may be TRBD2 (5 bases). The CDR3 is 14 amino acids. CDR1 is KGHDR, CDR2 SFDVKD, per germline. Trimming stripped 3 bases from V and 3 bases from J, with 10 bases between. The CDR3 loop reads CATSDRTPEETQYF. In DNA, the CDR3 is TGTGCCACCAGTGATCGGACTCCGGAAGAGACCCAGTACTTC.

Details on this clonotype: The junction departs from the called germline gene at one end, perhaps through a read error. CDR3 bases: TGTGCCAGTAGTATAGGTAGAACAGGGGGAAGATTGAGTAACACCATATGTTTT. This translates into CASSIGRTGGRLSNTICF. V usage is TRBV19 and J usage is TRBJ1-3; the match to TRBD1 covers 8 bases. Germline CDR1 reads LNHDA; CDR2 reads SQIVND (reference sequence). The CDR3 spans 18 residues.

This clonotype was recorded only once. The chain carries TRBV19 and TRBJ1-1, with 8 positions matching TRBD1. CDR3 size: 14 residues. V lost 4 bases and J lost 6; bases outside the gene matches: 7. Germline V gives CDR1 LNHDA, CDR2 SQIVND (reference sequence). CDR3 coding DNA: TGTGCCAGTAGTACCAGGGGGCTGGGCGCTGAAGCTTTCTTT. This encodes CASSTRGLGAEAFF.

CDR3 amino acids: CASSPTHAHTGELFF. In DNA, the CDR3 is TGTGCCAGCTCACCAACGCACGCTCACACCGGGGAGCTGTTTTTT. The rearrangement joins TRBV7-6 to TRBJ2-2; D is undetermined. Trimming removed 8 bases from V and 3 bases from J, with 16 bases in between. Germline V lookup: CDR1 SGHVS, CDR2 FNYEAQ. CDR3 length: 15 residues.

As to this clonotype: Being one base from a much bigger clone, this may be a read error. V gene TRBV5-4 combines with J gene TRBJ2-5, with D tentatively TRBD1 (5 bases). CDR1 and CDR2 (germline): SGHNT, YYREEE (reference sequence). This CDR3 is 15 amino acids long. The CDR3 here is CASSLKGAAQEAQYF. As DNA, the CDR3 is TGTGCCAGCAGCTTGAAAGGGGCCGCCCAAGAGGCCCAGTACTTC.

The chain recombines TRBV10-3 with TRBJ2-2, with 9 bases matching TRBD2. V lost 0 bases to trimming and J lost 1 base; unmatched junction nucleotides: 6. The CDR3 is made up of 18 amino acids. In germline, CDR1 is ENHRY, CDR2 SYGVKD. CDR3 residues: CAISESIAGAGNTGELFF. CDR3 sequence (DNA): TGTGCCATCAGTGAGTCGATAGCGGGGGCCGGGAACACCGGGGAGCTGTTTTTT.